This TCR beta chain was recorded in a study of blood T cell repertoires in COVID-19 (dated by TCRdb to the early 2020s). Describing the broader study: Samples from collaborators originated in the United States, Italy and Spain and spanned both the acute and convalescent phases of COVID-19. The prospective study material was composed of cDNA or gDNA derived from T cells, B-cell-depleted T cells, or PBMCs. Subjects who had been exposed to COVID-19, were actively infected with it, or had recovered from it provided the deeply sampled blood TCRbeta repertoires that made up the dataset. The repertoires were made available in a free public database intended to serve as a resource for research on the immune response to SARS-CoV-2. Samples were obtained from the ongoing ImmuneRACE study (first 160 participants) and from 1,254 subjects provided by 6 global collaborators. A de-identified subject ID, COVID-19 status, age in years and sex were almost always included in the sample metadata. Where available, HLA class I and class II types were taken from metadata supplied by the sample provider and were not determined by assay-based typing.

What the study reported, not specific to this receptor: Clinical and demographic metadata were provided uncurated, with the amount varying by source and participant.

Points on this clone: Its cognate antigen has yet to be identified. Nothing much larger sits one base from this clone, and base qualities are not available.

One collaborating source in Seattle enrolled patients during active infection and followed them longitudinally through the course of disease. Collaborating institutions collected whole blood in K2EDTA tubes following their own protocols. For TCRbeta analysis, collaborators shipped samples in one of three forms: frozen whole blood, isolated PBMCs, or DNA extracted from either of those sample types. The CDR3 spans 12 residues, from the cysteine through the phenylalanine. CDR3 DNA is the only sequence kept; it has 36 bases, read in frame from the first base. From a lookup of the germline V gene, CDR1 and CDR2 are SGHDT and YYEEEE. V gives up 2 bases and J gives up 2 bases, and the segment between their germline ends measures 4 bases. TCRbeta CDR3 regions were amplified from genomic DNA using the immunoSEQ Assay, a bias-controlled multiplex PCR. Per the authors' processing: Nucleated cell counts per sample were estimated from amplification of reference gene primers within the assay. To quantify the absolute abundance of each unique TCRbeta CDR3 rearrangement, sequence reads were collapsed and filtered. For each sample, productive Simpson clonality was calculated as the square root of Simpson's diversity index over productive rearrangements. This is the immuneACCESS table as TCRdb keeps it, with only in-frame sequences that have V and J called. A part of the clones is gone; compared with another copy, unresolved V genes explain less than half, and the rest is unexplained. The V and J calls and clone size were taken over from that table, and D and trimming were inferred from the DNA. In this sample the table shows approximately 330,000 clones, roughly 89% of which occur a single time. Under 1.1% of the sample rests with the top ten.

Rearrangement joined TRBV5-6 to TRBJ2-5; a confident D gene designation cannot be given. This sequence originates from a woman between 35 and 50 years old with COVID-19, enrolled during active disease. Specimen: peripheral blood. The bases read TGTGCCAGCAGCTTCGTTCAAGAGACCCAGTACTTC. Translated, it gives CASSFVQETQYF.